The TCR beta chain under discussion was sequenced for a study of monozygotic twins with cystic fibrosis. Study-wide background: Library input was approximately 3.1 micrograms of fragmented DNA, with approximately 16 PCR cycles.

Study-wide results and limits: Monozygotic CF twin pairs shared significantly more nucleotide-identical clonotypes than unrelated CF individuals did. Low clonality (median about 0.0095) suggested a mostly naive repertoire. J usage was most co-twin-similar in 8 of 16 pairs, V in 13.

Only in-frame clones appear in the TCRdb table, and some are missing; sequencing was by immunoSEQ multiplex PCR. The data contain roughly 25,000 clones, roughly 97% of them singletons. V dropped 6 bases and J dropped 1; count of bases not matched to a gene: 2. CDR3 length equals 14 residues. Looked up from germline, CDR1 is ENHRY and CDR2 is SYGVKD. About this clone: Its antigen is not known.

The chain recombines TRBV10-3 with TRBJ2-5; 10 bases align to TRBD2. The sequencing sample was made of blood. The TCR comes from a girl aged 2 to 9 with cystic fibrosis. The CDR3 nucleotides read TGTGCCATCAGACCTAGCGGGAGCCAAGAGACCCAGTACTTC. It encodes CAIRPSGSQETQYF.